The clone carrying this T cell receptor (beta chain) turned up a few times. Its antigen is unknown. These data originate in a study of T cells in Graves' hyperthyroidism and ophthalmopathy. Absence of ophthalmopathy progression within 18 months defined stable Graves' hyperthyroidism. These patients, aged 18 to 65, had recently diagnosed hyperthyroidism lasting under 2 months. Study-level results: Blood also held most thyroid clonotypes expanded beyond 0.001. Ophthalmopathy got predicted by the model a median approximately six months before its onset.

Amplification targeted TCR beta CDR3 regions from RNA transcripts. The HTBI set primed first-round TCR CDR3 RT-PCR. TCRdb itself ran the multiplex PCR reads through MiXCR, one entry per CDR3 protein. The table has hundreds of thousands of distinct CDR3 sequences, approximately 14% seen once. Germline V gene data show CDR1 as DFQATT and CDR2 as SNEGSKA (reference sequence). This CDR3 is built from 15 residues. V shed 2 bases and J 2 bases; nucleotides not matched to a gene: 8. Sequenced material: blood. The chain recombines TRBV20-1 with TRBJ2-7; 8 bases fit TRBD1. The clonotype comes from a woman aged 18-35 years with Graves' hyperthyroidism. The CDR3 DNA reads TGCAGTGCTAGAAGTGTGGACAGGGCCCCCTACGAGCAGTACTTC. Translated: CSARSVDRAPYEQYF.